Presented here are 25 T cell receptor delta chains from one specimen sequenced in a study of gamma-delta chains in newborns, infants, children (dated by TCRdb to about 2019). Sequenced using an Illumina MiSeq. TCRdb reprocessed the public data with the CATT caller; entries with the same nucleotide sequence were combined afterwards. This sample is represented by roughly 14,000 delta-chain clones; around 7% of them were singletons. The ten most abundant clones make up about a fifth of the sample. Sequenced sample: blood. The receptor set was obtained from a child who was a newborn, infant or young child, either healthy, febrile or measles-vaccinated (not recorded which).

This clone appeared many times. The chain links TRDV2 to TRDJ3, with 8 bases fitting TRDD3. The germline CDR1 and CDR2 sequences are GEAIGNYY and EKD. V shed 0 bases and J 0 bases; nucleotides not matched to a gene: 6. This CDR3 is built from 19 residues. The DNA of the CDR3 is TGTGCCTGTGACACCGTAAGGGGGATAGGCTCCTGGGACACCCGACAGATGTTTTTC. Its protein product is CACDTVRGIGSWDTRQMFF.

This clone was seen only a few times. The V and J genes are TRAV29/DV5 and TRDJ2; 8 nucleotides align to TRDD3. Trimming cost V 0 bases and J 6 bases; bases outside gene matches: 10. The V gene's germline CDR1 is NSMFDY and CDR2 ISSIKDK. This CDR3 is 16 amino acids long. The CDR3 coding sequence is TGTGCAGCAAGCGCGAGGCTGGGGGACCTGGCAGCACAACTCTTCTTT. It yields the protein CAASARLGDLAAQLFF. The full variable domain, rest sourced from reference TRAV29/DV5 and TRDJ2, is DQQVKQNSPSLSVQEGRISILNCDYTNSMFDYFLWYKKYPAEGPTFLISISSIKDKNEDGRFTVFLNKSAKHLSLHIVPSQPGDSAVYFCAASARLGDLAAQLFFGKGTQLIVEP.

A word on this clone: Sequence at one end of the junction differs from germline and may be a read error. V gene TRDV2 combines with J gene TRDJ3; TRDD3 agrees at 11 bases. Germline V gives CDR1 GEAIGNYY, CDR2 EKD. The CDR3 runs 20 residues. CDR3 in DNA: TGTGCCTGTGACCCAGTACTGGGGGATATCAGCTCCTGGGACGCCCGACAGATGTTTTTC. Translating it yields CACDPVLGDISSWDARQMFF.

The rearrangement uses TRDV2 and TRDJ3; 13 bases fit TRDD3. Trimming took 3 bases from V and 3 from J; bases not matched to a gene: 7. The germline V gene encodes CDR1 GEAIGNYY and CDR2 EKD. The CDR3 runs 19 residues. The chain's CDR3 is CACDSLLGDTLWDTRQMFF. The CDR3 DNA sequence: TGTGCCTGTGACTCTTTACTGGGGGATACGCTCTGGGACACCCGACAGATGTTTTTC.

In regard to this clone: The amino acid sequence in TCRdb belongs to a much larger clone and departs from this DNA's translation at residue 8, likely a sequencing read error; the sequence shown is translated from the DNA. The sample contains more than one DNA sequence encoding this CDR3. The genes are TRDV2 and TRDJ3, with TRDD3 matching over 8 bases. The germline V gene encodes CDR1 GEAIGNYY and CDR2 EKD. V lost 2 bases, J lost 2 bases, and 4 bases stayed unmatched. The CDR3 is 17 residues long. Here the CDR3 DNA reads TGTGCCTGTGACATACTGGGGGGTACCTGGGACACCCGACAGATGTTTTTC. This sequence encodes CACDILGGTWDTRQMFF.

This clone occurred many times. A far larger clone is a single base away, which makes a read error likely. This chain links TRDV2 with TRDJ2, with 7 positions matching TRDD3. The CDR3 length is 13 residues. CDR1 is GEAIGNYY, CDR2 EKD, per germline. The CDR3 bases are TGTGCCTGTGACACCTGGGGGACAGCACGACTCTTCTTT. It encodes CACDTWGTARLFF.

This clone was observed a few times. TCRdb's protein and the DNA translation differ at residue 9; the protein here comes from the DNA. This chain uses TRDV2 with TRDJ3; a possible D gene is TRDD3 (6 bases). The V gene lost 0 bases and the J gene lost 0 bases, with 14 bases spanning the gap. CDR3 length: 19 residues. In germline, CDR1 is GEAIGNYY, CDR2 EKD. The CDR3 sequence is CACDTWGSHSSWDTRQMFF. Written as DNA, the CDR3 is TGTGCCTGTGACACCTGGGGGTCCCATAGCTCCTGGGACACCCGACAGATGTTTTTC.

The chain uses TRDV2 and TRDJ3; D might be TRDD3 (6 bases). With 4 bases removed from V and 4 bases from J, the gap between germline ends came to 19 bases. Per the germline V gene, CDR1 is GEAIGNYY and CDR2 is EKD. The CDR3 has 18 residues. The CDR3 reads CACEPMGATHWDTRQMFF. In DNA form, the CDR3 reads TGTGCCTGTGAGCCTATGGGGGCTACGCATTGGGACACCCGACAGATGTTTTTC.

V and J are TRDV2 and TRDJ3, with 8 nucleotides matching TRDD3. The CDR3 is 18 residues long. Trimming took 1 base from V and 0 from J; bases not matched to a gene: 4. In germline, CDR1 is GEAIGNYY, CDR2 EKD. The chain's CDR3 is CACDTGIQRSWDTRQMFF. The CDR3 bases are TGTGCCTGTGACACGGGGATACAACGCTCCTGGGACACCCGACAGATGTTTTTC.

This clone has only a few counts. The protein given by TCRdb reflects a much larger clone and differs at residue 13 from this DNA's translation, likely from a read error; the protein shown is the DNA's translation. The chain recombines TRDV2 with TRDJ3, with 12 positions matching TRDD3. CDR3 size: 18 residues. Germline V gene lookup returns CDR1 GEAIGNYY and CDR2 EKD. CDR3 sequence reads: CACDTVLGDTWDIRQMFF. In DNA form, the CDR3 reads TGTGCCTGTGACACCGTACTGGGGGATACCTGGGACATCCGACAGATGTTTTTC.

There are a few counts of this clone. The sample has other DNA sequences that encode this CDR3 too. The chain employs TRDV2 and TRDJ3; D may be TRDD3 (6 bases). CDR3 size: 17 residues. V lost 3 bases, J lost 0 bases, and 11 bases lay in between. Germline V gene sequence: CDR1 GEAIGNYY, CDR2 EKD. For the CDR3, the DNA is TGTGCCTGTGACCTTACTGGGAGCTCCTGGGACACCCGACAGATGTTTTTC. Amino acids: CACDLTGSSWDTRQMFF.

Turning to this clone: One junction end does not reproduce the germline sequence, and a read error may be involved. The same CDR3 is also encoded by other DNA sequences in this sample. The J gene is TRDJ3, the V gene TRDV2, with TRDD3 matching 7 bases. Germline values: CDR1 GEAIGNYY, CDR2 EKD. The length of the CDR3 is 20 residues. The CDR3 loop is CACDTEAGGSSSWDTRQMFF. CDR3 nucleotides: TGTGCTTGTGACACCGAGGCTGGGGGCTCCAGCTCCTGGGACACCCGACAGATGTTTTTC.

By share of the sample, this clone is medium-sized (0.01 to 0.1%). This chain uses TRDV2 with TRDJ2; 7 bases match TRDD3. Germline trimming cut 2 bases from V and 1 base from J; bases unmatched to any gene: 0. Germline values: CDR1 GEAIGNYY, CDR2 EKD. The CDR3 totals 14 residues. The CDR3 DNA is TGTGCCTGTGACAGGGGATATTTGACAGCACAACTCTTCTTT. Its translation is CACDRGYLTAQLFF.

Many counts were recorded for this clone. The chain employs TRDV2 and TRDJ3; 10 bases line up with TRDD3. Germline CDR1 GEAIGNYY, CDR2 EKD. The length of the CDR3 is 19 residues. Unmatched junction bases numbered 9, after V lost 3 bases and J lost 2 bases. The CDR3 DNA is TGTGCCTGTGACTCCGTACTGGGGGATCAAACCTGGGACACCCGACAGATGTTTTTC. As protein: CACDSVLGDQTWDTRQMFF.

This clone counts as medium-sized. This probably arose from a read error, given a far larger clone one base away. The same CDR3 can be traced to other DNA sequences in this sample. This chain joins TRDV2 and TRDJ1, with 8 bases matching TRDD3. V shed 3 bases, J shed 1 base, and the junction held 3 bases outside the gene matches. CDR3 size: 14 residues. Germline V CDR1 and CDR2: GEAIGNYY, EKD. In DNA form, the CDR3 reads TGTGCCTGTGACGTACTGGGGGCCACCGATAAACTCATCTTT. Amino acid sequence: CACDVLGATDKLIF.

This clone has more than one count but fewer than ten. A read error likely explains why the TCRdb protein, taken from a much larger clone, differs from this DNA's translation at residue 7; the protein shown is translated from the DNA. The chain employs TRDV2 and TRDJ3; D may be TRDD3 (6 bases). Deletions cut 0 bases from V and 2 bases from J, with 10 bases between. This CDR3 spans 17 amino acids. Germline V gene lookup returns CDR1 GEAIGNYY and CDR2 EKD. The CDR3 DNA follows: TGTGCCTGTGACACCGTGTGGGATACCTGGGACACCCGACAGATGTTTTTC. Encoded protein: CACDTVWDTWDTRQMFF.

The chain combines TRDV2 with TRDJ3, with unresolved D. Germline CDR1 and CDR2: GEAIGNYY and EKD. V lost 1 base and J 0 bases, leaving 12 bases between the germline ends. The CDR3 consists of 18 residues. CDR3 in amino acids: CACDTLLLSSWDTRQMFF. Written as DNA, the CDR3 is TGTGCCTGTGACACTCTCCTGCTTAGCTCCTGGGACACCCGACAGATGTTTTTC.

A word on this clone: With a much larger clone just one base away, this may be a read error. The gene calls are TRDV2 and TRDJ2; D call uncertain. Deletions cut 2 bases from V and 0 bases from J, with 9 bases between. This CDR3 has 15 residues. The germline V gene has CDR1 GEAIGNYY and CDR2 EKD. The CDR3: CACDKLRALTAQLFF. DNA of the CDR3: TGTGCCTGTGACAAACTGAGGGCTTTGACAGCACAACTCTTCTTT.

Of note for this clone: The same CDR3 can be traced to other DNA sequences in this sample. The V and J genes are TRDV2 and TRDJ3; maybe TRDD3 (6 bases). This CDR3 comprises 18 residues. The V end was cut by 0 bases, the J end by 0 bases, with 11 bases between. Germline CDR1 reads GEAIGNYY; CDR2 reads EKD. The CDR3 region has the DNA TGTGCCTGTGACACCTCCTGGGGAAGCTCCTGGGACACCCGACAGATGTTTTTC. It yields the protein CACDTSWGSSWDTRQMFF.

A note on this clone: Possible read error: a much larger clone is one base away. This rearrangement joins TRDV2 to TRDJ1, with D possibly being TRDD3 (5 bases). The DNA matches TRDJ2 better at its end, which makes the J call doubtful. This CDR3 contains 15 residues. Looked up from germline, CDR1 is GEAIGNYY and CDR2 is EKD. CDR3 residues: CACDTLGAKTAQLFF. The DNA of the CDR3 is TGTGCCTGTGACACTCTTGGGGCCAAGACAGCACAACTCTTCTTT.

The chain joins TRDV2 to TRDJ3, with 8 bases identical to TRDD3. Germline CDR1 is GEAIGNYY and CDR2 is EKD. The V gene end was trimmed by 0 bases and the J gene end by 0 bases; junction bases not matched to a gene: 6. The CDR3 is 19 amino acids. The CDR3 nucleotides read TGTGCCTGTGACACCGTACTGGGGGGCCACTCCTGGGACACCCGACAGATGTTTTTC. Amino acids: CACDTVLGGHSWDTRQMFF.

This clone is categorized as large (0.1 to 1%). Different DNA sequences within this sample yield the same CDR3. The CDR3 coding sequence is TGTGCCTGTGACACTGGGGGATACTCCTGGGACACCCGACAGATGTTTTTC. Protein: CACDTGGYSWDTRQMFF. The V and J genes are TRDV2 and TRDJ3; 9 nucleotides line up with TRDD3. CDR3 size: 17 residues. The V gene end was trimmed by 1 base and the J gene end by 0 bases; junction bases not matched to a gene: 0. CDR1 is GEAIGNYY and CDR2 is EKD in the germline V gene.

This clone is medium-sized in the sample. The J gene is TRDJ2, the V gene TRDV2, with 9 bases aligning to TRDD3. This CDR3 region has 14 residues. V dropped 3 bases and J dropped 6; count of bases not matched to a gene: 4. In germline, CDR1 is GEAIGNYY, CDR2 EKD. The DNA for the CDR3 is TGTGCCTGTGACCTGGGGATACGGGCAGCACAACTCTTCTTT. As protein: CACDLGIRAAQLFF.

This clone has only a few counts. The same CDR3 arises from other DNA sequences in this sample as well. The CDR3 region is CACDSLTGVLSWDTRQMFF. The CDR3 DNA is TGTGCCTGTGACAGCCTTACTGGGGTTCTATCCTGGGACACCCGACAGATGTTTTTC. The gene calls are TRDV2 and TRDJ3, with 7 bases fitting TRDD3. CDR1 and CDR2 (germline): GEAIGNYY, EKD. The CDR3 runs 19 residues. With V trimmed by 2 bases and J by 1 base, 10 bases remained unmatched.

About this clone: A read error may be the cause here, since a much bigger clone is one base away. The chain is built from TRDV2 and TRDJ3; 9 bases fit TRDD3. The CDR3 covers 18 residues. CDR1 is GEAIGNYY, CDR2 EKD, per germline. CDR3 sequence reads: CACDTAGGFSWDARQMFF. CDR3 sequence (DNA): TGTGCCTGTGACACCGCTGGGGGATTTTCCTGGGACGCCCGACAGATGTTTTTC.